The clone carrying this T cell receptor (beta chain) has a handful of counts. These data belong to a study of response to subunit inactivated influenza vaccine. The CDR3 is made up of 16 amino acids. The germline CDR1 and CDR2 sequences are SGHAT and FQNNGV. Trimming pared 1 base from V and 7 bases from J, leaving 17 bases between. In TCRdb, the RT-PCR reads were re-called with MiXCR into one record per CDR3 protein. This sample has hundreds of thousands of distinct CDR3 sequences, with approximately 10% found just once. The same data also went into a second study, on T cells expressing NK-cell markers. That paper notes: 5'RACE template switching built TCR beta cDNA with unique molecular identifiers. In several donors, dominant clonotypes made up roughly 28.3-65% of CD3+CD56-NKG2C+ cells.

The chain links TRBV11-2 to TRBJ2-1; a possible D gene is TRBD1 (6 bases). This receptor was obtained from a man aged 50 or older who received an inactivated influenza vaccine. Sequencing was performed on PBMCs from blood, taken on the day of vaccination. CDR3 region: CASSLGQGFGWNEQFF. The CDR3 DNA reads as TGTGCCAGCAGCTTAGGTCAGGGGTTTGGGTGGAATGAGCAGTTCTTC.